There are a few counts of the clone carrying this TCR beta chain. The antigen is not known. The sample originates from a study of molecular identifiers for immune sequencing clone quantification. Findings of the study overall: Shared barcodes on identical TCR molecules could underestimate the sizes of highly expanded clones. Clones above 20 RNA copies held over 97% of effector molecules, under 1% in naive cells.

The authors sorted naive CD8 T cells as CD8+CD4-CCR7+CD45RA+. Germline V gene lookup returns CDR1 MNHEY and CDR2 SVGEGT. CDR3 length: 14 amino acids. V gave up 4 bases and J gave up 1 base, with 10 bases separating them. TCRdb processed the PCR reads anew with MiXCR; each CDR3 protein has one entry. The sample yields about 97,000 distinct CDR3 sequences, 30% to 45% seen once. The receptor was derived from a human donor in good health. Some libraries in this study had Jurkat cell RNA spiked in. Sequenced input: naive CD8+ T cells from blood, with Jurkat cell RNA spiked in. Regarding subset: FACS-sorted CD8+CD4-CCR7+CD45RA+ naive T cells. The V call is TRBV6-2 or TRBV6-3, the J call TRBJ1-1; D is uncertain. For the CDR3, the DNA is TGTGCCAGCAGTTTCTTTCGGGCGAACACTGAAGCTTTCTTT. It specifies CASSFFRANTEAFF.